Listed below are T cell receptor beta chains from one sample, sequenced in a study of cytomegalovirus exposure and HLA in healthy donors. TCRdb's copy holds only in-frame clones and misses some; the assay was immunoSEQ multiplex PCR. The sample shows tens of thousands of clones, 55% to 65% of them seen only once. The sequencing input was PBMCs. The receptors here all came from a human donor in good health. The CDR3 runs from the conserved cysteine through the conserved F or W. A D gene is named only where the DNA matches it firmly. Where a row states a size, it is once, few, many or the class of an expanded clone; other rows omit it.

v_gene: TRBV7-9
j_gene: TRBJ2-1
abundance: -
d_gene: -
CDR3nt: TGTGCCAGCAGCGCGCAGACTAGGTTCTACAATGAGCAGTTCTTC
CDR3aa: CASSAQTRFYNEQFF

v_gene: TRBV5-6
j_gene: TRBJ2-2
abundance: few
d_gene: -
CDR3nt: TGTGCCAGCAGCCTGTTTCAGTTGGCCGGGGAGCTGTTTTTT
CDR3aa: CASSLFQLAGELFF

v_gene: TRBV5-1
j_gene: TRBJ1-1
abundance: -
d_gene: TRBD1
CDR3nt: TGCGCCAGCAGCCCCGGGACAGGGGCTATGAACACTGAAGCTTTCTTT
CDR3aa: CASSPGTGAMNTEAFF

v_gene: TRBV20-1
j_gene: TRBJ1-2
abundance: few
d_gene: -
CDR3nt: TGCAGTGCTACACAGGGTAGAGGCTACACCTTC
CDR3aa: CSATQGRGYTF

v_gene: TRBV7-9
j_gene: TRBJ1-1
abundance: -
d_gene: -
CDR3nt: TGTGCCAGCAGCTTAGGACAGGAGGCTGAAGCTTTCTTT
CDR3aa: CASSLGQEAEAFF

v_gene: TRBV7-2
j_gene: TRBJ1-2
abundance: once
d_gene: TRBD1
CDR3nt: TGTGCCAGCAGCCCGGGACAGGCGACAGGGGGCTATGGCTACACCTTC
CDR3aa: CASSPGQATGGYGYTF

v_gene: TRBV7-9
j_gene: TRBJ2-2
abundance: -
d_gene: TRBD1
CDR3nt: TGTGCCAGCAGCTTAGGACAGGGGGAGACCGGGGAGCTGTTTTTT
CDR3aa: CASSLGQGETGELFF

v_gene: TRBV4-2
j_gene: TRBJ2-3
abundance: few
d_gene: -
CDR3nt: TGTGCCAGCAGCCAAGGCGGGACAGCTAGCACAGATACGCAGTATTTT
CDR3aa: CASSQGGTASTDTQYF

v_gene: TRBV9
j_gene: TRBJ1-3
abundance: few
d_gene: -
CDR3nt: TGTGCCAGCAGCAGCGGGGCGGCAGCTTCTGACGGAAACACCATATATTTT
CDR3aa: CASSSGAAASDGNTIYF

v_gene: TRBV27
j_gene: TRBJ1-6
abundance: -
d_gene: -
CDR3nt: TGTGCCAGCAGTTTAATAGGCGGCCTCTCGCCCCTCCACTTT
CDR3aa: CASSLIGGLSPLHF

v_gene: TRBV18
j_gene: TRBJ2-2
abundance: -
d_gene: -
CDR3nt: TGTGCCAGCTCACCGTTTAGGACAGACCCTTCGAACACCGGGGAGCTGTTTTTT
CDR3aa: CASSPFRTDPSNTGELFF

v_gene: TRBV30
j_gene: TRBJ2-7
abundance: -
d_gene: TRBD2
CDR3nt: TGTGCCTGGAGTAAGCGGGGGGCTTTCCGATCCTACGAGCAGTACTTC
CDR3aa: CAWSKRGAFRSYEQYF

v_gene: TRBV29-1
j_gene: TRBJ2-1
abundance: -
d_gene: -
CDR3nt: TGCAGCGTTGCAACAGGGAGTAACAATGAGCAGTTCTTC
CDR3aa: CSVATGSNNEQFF

v_gene: TRBV27
j_gene: TRBJ1-5
abundance: -
d_gene: -
CDR3nt: TGTGCCAGCAGTCCCAGGGGTGGACAGCCCCAGCATTTT
CDR3aa: CASSPRGGQPQHF

v_gene: TRBV7-2
j_gene: TRBJ1-6
abundance: once
d_gene: -
CDR3nt: TGTGCCAGCAGCTCCCCTCCTTATATATCACCCCTCCACTTT
CDR3aa: CASSSPPYISPLHF

v_gene: TRBV30
j_gene: TRBJ1-2
abundance: -
d_gene: -
CDR3nt: TGTGCCTGGAAAGGGGGTCAGGGTACACGCTACACCTTC
CDR3aa: CAWKGGQGTRYTF